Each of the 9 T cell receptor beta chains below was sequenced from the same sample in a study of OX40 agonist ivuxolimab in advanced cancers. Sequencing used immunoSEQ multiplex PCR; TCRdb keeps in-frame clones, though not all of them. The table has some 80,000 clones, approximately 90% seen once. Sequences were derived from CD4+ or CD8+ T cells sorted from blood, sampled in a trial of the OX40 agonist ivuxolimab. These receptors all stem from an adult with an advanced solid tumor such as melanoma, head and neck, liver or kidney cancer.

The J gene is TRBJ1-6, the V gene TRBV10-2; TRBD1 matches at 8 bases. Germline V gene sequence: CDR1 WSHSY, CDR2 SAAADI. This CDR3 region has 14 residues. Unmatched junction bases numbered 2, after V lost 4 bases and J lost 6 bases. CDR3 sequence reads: CASSVGQGNSPLHF. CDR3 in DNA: TGCGCCAGCAGTGTAGGACAGGGTAATTCACCCCTCCACTTT.

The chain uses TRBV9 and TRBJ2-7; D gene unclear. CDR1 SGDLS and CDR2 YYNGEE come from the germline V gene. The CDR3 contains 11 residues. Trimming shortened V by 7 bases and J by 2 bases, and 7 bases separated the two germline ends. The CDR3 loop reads CASGTAYEQYF. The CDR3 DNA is TGTGCCAGCGGCACGGCCTACGAGCAGTACTTC.

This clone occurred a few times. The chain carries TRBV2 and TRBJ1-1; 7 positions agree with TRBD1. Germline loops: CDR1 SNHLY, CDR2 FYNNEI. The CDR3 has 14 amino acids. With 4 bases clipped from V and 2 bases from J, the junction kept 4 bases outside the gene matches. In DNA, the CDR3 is TGTGCCAGCAGTGCCTCAGGGGGAAACACTGAAGCTTTCTTT. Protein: CASSASGGNTEAFF. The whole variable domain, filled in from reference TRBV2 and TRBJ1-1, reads EPEVTQTPSHQVTQMGQEVILRCVPISNHLYFYWYRQILGQKVEFLVSFYNNEISEKSEIFDDQFSVERPDGSNFTLKIRSTKLEDSAMYFCASSASGGNTEAFFGQGTRLTVV.

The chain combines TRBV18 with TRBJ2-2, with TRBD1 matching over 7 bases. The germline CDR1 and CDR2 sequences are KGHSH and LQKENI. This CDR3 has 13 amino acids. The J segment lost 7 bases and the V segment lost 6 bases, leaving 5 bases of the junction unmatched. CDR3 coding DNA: TGTGCCAGCTCTTGGACAGGCCGCGGGGAGCTGTTTTTT. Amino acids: CASSWTGRGELFF.

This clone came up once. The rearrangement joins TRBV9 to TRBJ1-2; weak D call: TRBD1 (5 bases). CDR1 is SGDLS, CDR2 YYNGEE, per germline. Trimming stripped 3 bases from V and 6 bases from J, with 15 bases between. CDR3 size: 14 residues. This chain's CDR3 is CASSAGGGFDGYTF. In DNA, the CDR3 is TGTGCCAGCAGCGCTGGGGGGGGTTTTGATGGCTACACCTTC.

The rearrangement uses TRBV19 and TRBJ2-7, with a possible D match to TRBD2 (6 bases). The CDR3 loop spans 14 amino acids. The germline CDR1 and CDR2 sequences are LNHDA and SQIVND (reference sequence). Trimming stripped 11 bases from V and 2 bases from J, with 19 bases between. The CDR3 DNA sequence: TGTGCCTCGGGACCGGGACTGATGACCTACGAGCAGTACTTC. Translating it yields CASGPGLMTYEQYF.

The CDR3 loop reads CASSVDGGEYNEQFF. Here the CDR3 DNA reads TGCGCCAGCAGTGTGGACGGGGGGGAGTACAATGAGCAGTTCTTC. The chain recombines TRBV10-1 with TRBJ2-1, with 8 bases matching TRBD2. The germline V gene has CDR1 WNHNN and CDR2 SYGVQD (reference sequence). This CDR3 has 15 residues. V trimming: 4 bases; J trimming: 4 bases; junction bases outside the gene matches: 6.

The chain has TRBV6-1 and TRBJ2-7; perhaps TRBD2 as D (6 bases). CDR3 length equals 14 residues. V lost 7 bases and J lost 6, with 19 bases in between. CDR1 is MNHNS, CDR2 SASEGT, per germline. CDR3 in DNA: TGTGCCAGCAAAGTGGGGGGACCCACCGGCGAGCAGTACTTC. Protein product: CASKVGGPTGEQYF.

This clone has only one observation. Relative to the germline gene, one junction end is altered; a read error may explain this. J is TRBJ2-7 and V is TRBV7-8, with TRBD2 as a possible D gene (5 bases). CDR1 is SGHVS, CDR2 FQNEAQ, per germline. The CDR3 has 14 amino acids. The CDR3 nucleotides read TGTGCCAGCAGCCTAGCCGTCTTAACCTACGAGCAGTACTTC. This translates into CASSLAVLTYEQYF.